Detailed here is one T cell receptor (beta chain). The sample comes from a study of T cell responses to AZD1222 COVID-19 vaccine. The germline CDR1 and CDR2 sequences are LGHDT and YNNKEL (reference sequence). CDR3 length: 13 amino acids. V lost 3 bases and J lost 4, with 9 bases in between. Libraries were prepared by immunoSEQ multiplex PCR; TCRdb keeps only in-frame clonotypes and omits some of them. The sample shows about 45,000 clones, 80% to 90% of them seen only once. The source was peripheral blood, collected 28 days after the second AZD1222 dose. The J gene is TRBJ1-2, the V gene TRBV3-1 (or the pseudogene TRBV3-2); D possibly corresponds to TRBD1 (6 bases). The receptor was derived from an adult who received the AZD1222 COVID-19 vaccine. CDR3: CASSQTGFYGYTF. In DNA form, the CDR3 reads TGTGCCAGCAGCCAGACAGGCTTCTATGGCTACACCTTC.